Described below is a single T cell receptor beta chain sequence and its context. This sample was included in a study of T cells expressing NK-cell markers. Study information: It was from sorted CD3+CD56+NKG2C+, CD3+CD56+NKG2C- and CD3+CD56-NKG2C+ T cells that TCR beta repertoires came.

TCRdb re-called the 5' RACE reads and gives one entry per CDR3 protein, without DNA. There are about 32,000 distinct CDR3 sequences in the sample, with about 60% held by the top ten. Germline loops: CDR1 SGHDT, CDR2 YYEEEE. The CDR3 runs to 13 residues. The TCR sequence derives from a woman between 18 and 75 years old in good health. The sample comprised blood T cells: a sorted CD56 or NKG2C T cell subset, CD4+ or CD8+ T cells, or bulk PBMC T cells (not recorded which). V is TRBV5-6 and J is TRBJ2-2. The CDR3 spells CASSLMSTGELFF.